The T cell receptor (beta chain) described here comes from a study of cytomegalovirus exposure and HLA in healthy donors. It was with 60 Vbeta and 13 Jbeta primers that the PCR ran. Authors' analysis steps: Unique TCR beta chains numbered approximately 80 million in a later analysis, with about 11 million shared. Sequencing used immunoSEQ multiplex PCR; TCRdb keeps in-frame clones, though not all of them. That table supplies the V and J calls and clone size; D and trimming were determined from the DNA. The sample has 120,000 or so clones; 74% are singletons. Unmatched junction bases numbered 4, after V lost 5 bases and J lost 0 bases. CDR1 and CDR2 (germline): SEHNR, FQNEAQ (reference sequence). The CDR3 loop spans 14 amino acids. General study results and limits: For most TCR beta V segments, an earlier analysis put the productive rate at about 87% or about 30% of the time. What TCR beta sequences reportedly achieved was accurate prediction of HLA-A and HLA-B alleles in most subjects.

About this clone: Its specificity is not known.

Sequencing was performed on PBMCs. The V call is TRBV7-9, the J call TRBJ2-7; 7 nucleotides agree with TRBD2. The receptor was derived from a woman between 45 and 60 years old in good health and CMV-seropositive. CDR3 residues: CASSQSSGSYEQYF. The DNA for the CDR3 is TGTGCCAGCAGCCAATCTAGCGGCTCCTACGAGCAGTACTTC. Based on the CDR3 plus reference TRBV7-9 and TRBJ2-7, the full variable domain is DTGVSQNPRHKITKRGQNVTFRCDPISEHNRLYWYRQTLGQGPEFLTYFQNEAQLEKSRLLSDRFSAERPKGSFSTLEIQRTEQGDSAMYLCASSQSSGSYEQYFGPGTRLTVT.